Listed here are 10 T cell receptor beta chains from one sample, sequenced in a study of OX40 agonist ivuxolimab in advanced cancers. Libraries were prepared by immunoSEQ multiplex PCR; TCRdb keeps only in-frame clonotypes and omits some of them. Here the sample spans approximately 90,000 clones, roughly 85% being singletons. The sample here was CD4+ or CD8+ T cells sorted from blood, taken in a trial of the OX40 agonist ivuxolimab. The receptors come from an adult with an advanced solid tumor such as melanoma, head and neck, liver or kidney cancer.

As regards this clone: Because the CDR3's place on the DNA is in doubt, the DNA is left out and the CDR3 is given as listed by TCRdb. The J gene is TRBJ1-1, the V gene TRBV18. The CDR3 region is 16 residues in length, termini included. Germline V lookup: CDR1 KGHSH, CDR2 LQKENI. The CDR3 protein is CASSPFSSTSNTEAFF.

The rearrangement uses TRBV2 and TRBJ2-2, with TRBD1 matching 9 bases. The germline CDR1 and CDR2 sequences are SNHLY and FYNNEI. CDR3 length: 15 residues. Trimming removed 5 bases from V and 5 bases from J; junction bases left unmatched: 6. In DNA form, the CDR3 reads TGTGCCAGCAGTATCGGGACAGGGTGGACCGGGGAGCTGTTTTTT. This encodes CASSIGTGWTGELFF. Full variable domain (remainder filled in from reference TRBV2 and TRBJ2-2): EPEVTQTPSHQVTQMGQEVILRCVPISNHLYFYWYRQILGQKVEFLVSFYNNEISEKSEIFDDQFSVERPDGSNFTLKIRSTKLEDSAMYFCASSIGTGWTGELFFGEGSRLTVL.

CDR3 sequence: CAWTTGGNEQFF. The CDR3 nucleotides read TGTGCCTGGACTACGGGGGGCAATGAGCAGTTCTTC. J is TRBJ2-1 and V is TRBV30; 7 nucleotides align to TRBD2. Germline CDR1 and CDR2: GTSNPN and SVGIG (reference sequence). The CDR3 is 12 residues long. V dropped 4 bases and J dropped 6; count of bases not matched to a gene: 3. The variable domain in full, with the rest retrieved from reference TRBV30 and TRBJ2-1, is SQTIHQWPATLVQPVGSPLSLECTVEGTSNPNLYWYRQAAGRGLQLLFYSVGIGQISSEVPQNLSASRPQDRQFILSSKKLLLSDSGFYLCAWTTGGNEQFFGPGTRLTVL.

J is TRBJ2-5 and V is TRBV7-9; D uncertain. The CDR3 length is 17 residues. Trimming removed 4 bases from V and 1 base from J, with 19 bases in between. Germline V gives CDR1 SEHNR, CDR2 FQNEAQ (reference sequence). CDR3 loop: CASSWWLGRTIQETQYF. CDR3 DNA: TGTGCCAGCAGCTGGTGGTTAGGGCGGACGATCCAAGAGACCCAGTACTTC. Filled out from reference TRBV7-9 and TRBJ2-5, the complete variable domain reads DTGVSQNPRHKITKRGQNVTFRCDPISEHNRLYWYRQTLGQGPEFLTYFQNEAQLEKSRLLSDRFSAERPKGSFSTLEIQRTEQGDSAMYLCASSWWLGRTIQETQYFGPGTRLLVL.

This clone was recorded once. The chain recombines TRBV9 with TRBJ2-7, with TRBD2 as a possible D gene (6 bases). Trimming removed 2 bases at V and 3 bases at J, with 12 bases between. This CDR3 region has 14 residues. Germline CDR1 and CDR2: SGDLS and YYNGEE. The CDR3, as DNA: TGTGCCAGCAGCGTGGCTAGCGCAAACTACGAGCAGTACTTC. Translating it yields CASSVASANYEQYF.

This chain connects TRBV14 to TRBJ2-1; D may correspond to TRBD1 or TRBD2 (7 bases each). V was pared by 4 bases and J by 10 bases, with 20 bases between. CDR1 is SGHDN and CDR2 is FVKESK in the germline V gene. This CDR3 spans 15 amino acids. The CDR3 nucleotides read TGTGCCAGCAGCCTAGGGAGGGGGCAGGCAATGGAGCAGTTCTTC. This codes for CASSLGRGQAMEQFF.

The V and J genes are TRBV25-1 and TRBJ1-2, with TRBD1 identical over 7 bases. Unmatched junction bases numbered 5, after V lost 3 bases and J lost 7 bases. CDR1 and CDR2 (germline): MGHDK, SYGVNS. The length of the CDR3 is 13 residues. DNA of the CDR3: TGTGCCAGCAGTGACTCGGGGACAGCTGGCTACACCTTC. Translating gives CASSDSGTAGYTF.

The gene calls are TRBV19 and TRBJ2-6; D could derive from TRBD1 or TRBD2 (7 bases each). This CDR3 region has 17 residues. V was pared by 5 bases and J by 0 bases, with 14 bases between. Germline V CDR1 and CDR2: LNHDA, SQIVND (reference sequence). This CDR3 is CASSVQGGSSGANVLTF. The DNA for the CDR3 is TGTGCCAGTAGTGTCCAGGGGGGGTCCTCTGGGGCCAACGTCCTGACTTTC.

The chain couples TRBV5-6 to TRBJ2-7; TRBD1 aligns across 7 bases. V trimming: 0 bases; J trimming: 2 bases; junction bases outside the gene matches: 8. Germline loops: CDR1 SGHDT, CDR2 YYEEEE. The CDR3 is 16 amino acids. The CDR3 nucleotides read TGTGCCAGCAGCTTGGGCGCCCGACAGGGAGCCTACGAGCAGTACTTC. Protein: CASSLGARQGAYEQYF.

Note on this clone: The same CDR3 is also encoded by other DNA sequences in this sample. The chain employs TRBV5-1 and TRBJ2-5; 10 nucleotides align to TRBD2. Trimming cost V 0 bases and J 2 bases; bases outside gene matches: 4. The CDR3 totals 16 residues. Germline loops: CDR1 SGHRS, CDR2 YFSETQ. The CDR3, as DNA: TGCGCCAGCAGCTTGGAGGCTAGCGGGGGACAAGAGACCCAGTACTTC. The encoded protein is CASSLEASGGQETQYF.